One and the same sample provided the 15 T cell receptor beta chains below, sequenced in a study of regulatory T cells in long-lasting Graves disease. Construction of the TCR beta libraries employed iRepertoire HTBI primers in conjunction with Arm-PCR of CDR3 regions. One entry per CDR3 protein results from TCRdb running MiXCR on the multiplex PCR reads. The sample lists 350,000 to 500,000 distinct CDR3 sequences, about 15% occurring once. The sample's time point: newly diagnosed GD, antithyroid drugs for less than 3 months. Extracted RNA from PBMCs served as the source of the TCR library. The same sample was also used in a study of T cells in Graves' hyperthyroidism and ophthalmopathy.

The sequenced sample was peripheral blood mononuclear cells (PBMCs), obtained at new diagnosis, from a patient treated with antithyroid drugs. The receptors here all came from a woman between 45 and 65 years old with Graves disease.

V and J are TRBV20-1 and TRBJ2-3; 11 bases are shared with TRBD2. The V gene's germline CDR1 is DFQATT and CDR2 SNEGSKA (reference sequence). This CDR3 comprises 15 residues. J lost 3 bases, V lost 5 bases, and 7 bases had no gene match. CDR3 DNA: TGCAGTGCTGAGAGCTCTAGCGGGAGGACAGATACGCAGTATTTT. Translating gives CSAESSSGRTDTQYF.

This clonotype was detected many times. V usage is TRBV13 and J usage is TRBJ2-3, with a weak D call TRBD2 (6 bases). This CDR3 is 16 amino acids long. Trimming took off 4 bases at V and 3 bases at J, with 17 bases between the two ends. Germline-derived CDR1 and CDR2 are PRHDT and FYEKMQ (reference sequence). The CDR3 reads CASSYPRGMRTDTQYF. The DNA for the CDR3 is TGTGCCAGCAGCTACCCCCGCGGGATGAGGACAGATACGCAGTATTTT.

This chain links TRBV28 with TRBJ2-3; the D gene is possibly TRBD1 (6 bases). The V and J ends lost 10 bases and 2 bases respectively, with 16 bases between them. In germline, CDR1 is MDHEN, CDR2 SYDVKM. The CDR3 has 14 amino acids. CDR3 nucleotides: TGTGCCACCCGTCCCGGGACAAACACAGATACGCAGTATTTT. Its translation: CATRPGTNTDTQYF.

This clonotype was detected ten times or more. The chain uses TRBV28 and TRBJ2-7; TRBD1 aligns across 9 bases. Trimming at V came to 6 bases and at J to 5 bases, leaving 8 bases not matched to a gene. The CDR3 loop spans 14 amino acids. CDR1 is MDHEN and CDR2 is SYDVKM in the germline V gene. The CDR3 is CASSPGDRAHEQYF. DNA for the CDR3: TGTGCCAGCAGCCCCGGGGACAGGGCCCACGAGCAGTACTTC.

This chain connects TRBV4-1 to TRBJ2-1; TRBD2 aligns across 9 bases. The CDR3 contains 16 residues. Germline trimming cut 1 base from V and 5 bases from J; bases unmatched to any gene: 6. CDR1 is MGHRA, CDR2 YSYEKL, per germline. The CDR3 region is CASSQVRAGGNNEQFF. In DNA form, the CDR3 reads TGCGCCAGCAGCCAAGTGCGAGCGGGAGGTAACAATGAGCAGTTCTTC.

There are a few counts of this clonotype. The chain joins TRBV28 to TRBJ2-5; D ambiguous. Germline assignment: CDR1 MDHEN and CDR2 SYDVKM. Trimming stripped 1 base from V and 2 bases from J, with 14 bases between. CDR3 length equals 16 residues. The CDR3 region has the DNA TGTGCCAGCAGTTTATCCCGTCTAGGAATACAAGAGACCCAGTACTTC. Its protein product is CASSLSRLGIQETQYF.

The gene calls are TRBV11-2 and TRBJ2-5, with 7 bases identical to TRBD2. Germline values: CDR1 SGHAT, CDR2 FQNNGV. There are 15 residues in the CDR3. With V trimmed by 5 bases and J by 5 bases, 11 bases remained unmatched. CDR3 coding DNA: TGTGCCAGCAGCCGCGACGGGGCTAGCGGTGAGACCCAGTACTTC. As protein: CASSRDGASGETQYF.

The genes are TRBV13 and TRBJ2-7; TRBD2 might be the D (6 bases). Germline loops: CDR1 PRHDT, CDR2 FYEKMQ (reference sequence). The CDR3 consists of 13 residues. Trimming pared 4 bases from V and 2 bases from J, leaving 9 bases between. This chain's CDR3 is CASSSGTAYEQYF. The CDR3 bases are TGTGCCAGCAGCTCAGGGACTGCCTACGAGCAGTACTTC. The whole variable domain, filled in from reference TRBV13 and TRBJ2-7, reads AAGVIQSPRHLIKEKRETATLKCYPIPRHDTVYWYQQGPGQDPQFLISFYEKMQSDKGSIPDRFSAQQFSDYHSELNMSSLELGDSALYFCASSSGTAYEQYFGPGTRLTVT.

This clonotype has at least ten counts. The junction departs from the called germline gene at one end, perhaps through a read error. The V and J genes are TRBV5-1 and TRBJ1-1; D is uncertain. The CDR3 spans 14 residues. Germline-derived CDR1 and CDR2 are SGHRS and YFSETQ. CDR3 nucleotides: TGTGCCAGCAGTTTTGTGGGGATGAACACTGAAGCTTTCTTT. Translated: CASSFVGMNTEAFF. The whole variable domain, remainder taken from reference TRBV5-1 and TRBJ1-1, is KAGVTQTPRYLIKTRGQQVTLSCSPISGHRSVSWYQQTPGQGLQFLFEYFSETQRNKGNFPGRFSGRQFSNSRSEMNVSTLELGDSALYLCASSFVGMNTEAFFGQGTRLTVV.

This clonotype was observed a handful of times. V is TRBV19 and J is TRBJ2-4, with D tentatively TRBD1 (6 bases). Trimming pared 4 bases from V and 4 bases from J, leaving 29 bases between. CDR3 length: 20 residues. CDR1 and CDR2 from the germline V gene are LNHDA and SQIVND (reference sequence). This CDR3 reads CASSTPFSRSLTGPKNIQYF. DNA for the CDR3: TGTGCCAGTAGTACCCCCTTCTCCCGATCTCTGACAGGACCTAAAAACATTCAGTACTTC. Filled out from reference TRBV19 and TRBJ2-4, the complete variable domain reads DGGITQSPKYLFRKEGQNVTLSCEQNLNHDAMYWYRQDPGQGLRLIYYSQIVNDFQKGDIAEGYSVSREKKESFPLTVTSAQKNPTAFYLCASSTPFSRSLTGPKNIQYFGAGTRLSVL.

The chain combines TRBV19 with TRBJ2-2; 7 positions agree with TRBD1. Germline lookup yields CDR1 LNHDA and CDR2 SQIVND (reference sequence). The CDR3 sequence is 15 residues long. Trimming took 5 bases from V and 4 from J; bases not matched to a gene: 7. CDR3 in amino acids: CASSPQTGITGELFF. Here the CDR3 DNA reads TGTGCCAGTAGTCCCCAGACAGGGATCACCGGGGAGCTGTTTTTT.

In its sample, this clonotype was seen many times. V and J are TRBV10-1 and TRBJ2-5; 10 nucleotides agree with TRBD1. J gave up 9 bases and V 0 bases, and 4 bases lay outside the gene matches. There are 14 residues in the CDR3. Germline V gene lookup returns CDR1 WNHNN and CDR2 SYGVQD (reference sequence). The CDR3: CASSESGTGESQYF. The CDR3, as DNA: TGCGCCAGCAGTGAGTCCGGGACAGGGGAATCCCAGTACTTC.

This clonotype was seen repeatedly, ten times or more. The chain uses TRBV5-1 and TRBJ2-1, with D maybe TRBD1 (5 bases). Per the germline V gene, CDR1 is SGHRS and CDR2 is YFSETQ. V lost 2 bases, J lost 3 bases, and 21 bases lay in between. The CDR3 is 18 residues long. The CDR3 region is CASSFFWQGSALYNEQFF. Written as DNA, the CDR3 is TGCGCCAGCAGCTTCTTTTGGCAGGGCTCAGCCCTCTACAATGAGCAGTTCTTC. The complete variable domain, with remaining parts taken from reference TRBV5-1 and TRBJ2-1, reads KAGVTQTPRYLIKTRGQQVTLSCSPISGHRSVSWYQQTPGQGLQFLFEYFSETQRNKGNFPGRFSGRQFSNSRSEMNVSTLELGDSALYLCASSFFWQGSALYNEQFFGPGTRLTVL.

This clonotype was observed at least ten times. The V gene is TRBV18, the J gene TRBJ2-3, with a weak D call TRBD2 (6 bases). Germline V gene sequence: CDR1 KGHSH, CDR2 LQKENI. V lost 2 bases and J 4 bases, leaving 7 bases between the germline ends. This CDR3 comprises 13 residues. The CDR3: CASSPGGADTQYF. The CDR3 DNA reads as TGTGCCAGCTCACCAGGAGGGGCAGATACGCAGTATTTT.

This clonotype was counted ten times or more. The rearrangement links TRBV28 to TRBJ2-3, with TRBD2 matching 11 bases. The CDR3 runs 15 residues. With V trimmed by 8 bases and J by 1 base, 5 bases remained unmatched. Germline loops: CDR1 MDHEN, CDR2 SYDVKM. DNA for the CDR3: TGTGCCAGCTTTAGCGGGAGGGGAGGCACAGATACGCAGTATTTT. Its protein is CASFSGRGGTDTQYF.